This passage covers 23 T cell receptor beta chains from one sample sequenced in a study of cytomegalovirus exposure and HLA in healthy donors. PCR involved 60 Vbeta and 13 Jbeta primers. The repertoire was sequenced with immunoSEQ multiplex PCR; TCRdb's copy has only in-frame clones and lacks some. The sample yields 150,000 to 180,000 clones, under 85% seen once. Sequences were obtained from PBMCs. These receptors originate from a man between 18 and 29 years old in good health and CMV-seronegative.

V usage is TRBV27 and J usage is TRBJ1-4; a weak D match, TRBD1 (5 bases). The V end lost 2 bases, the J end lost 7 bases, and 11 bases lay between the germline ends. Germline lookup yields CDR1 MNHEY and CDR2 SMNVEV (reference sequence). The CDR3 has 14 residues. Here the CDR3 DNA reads TGTGCCAGCAGTTTAATCCAGGGCGGTGAAAAACTGTTTTTT. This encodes CASSLIQGGEKLFF. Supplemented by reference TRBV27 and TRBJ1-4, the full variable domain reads EAQVTQNPRYLITVTGKKLTVTCSQNMNHEYMSWYRQDPGLGLRQIYYSMNVEVTDKGDVPEGYKVSRKEKRNFPLILESPSPNQTSLYFCASSLIQGGEKLFFGSGTQLSVL.

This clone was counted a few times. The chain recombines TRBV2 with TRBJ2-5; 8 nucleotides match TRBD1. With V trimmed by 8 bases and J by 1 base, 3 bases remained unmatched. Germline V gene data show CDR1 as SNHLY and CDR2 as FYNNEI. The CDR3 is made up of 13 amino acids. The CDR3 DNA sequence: TGTGCCAGCTCCCAGGGGGCCCAAGAGACCCAGTACTTC. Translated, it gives CASSQGAQETQYF. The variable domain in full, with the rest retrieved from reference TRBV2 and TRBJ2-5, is EPEVTQTPSHQVTQMGQEVILRCVPISNHLYFYWYRQILGQKVEFLVSFYNNEISEKSEIFDDQFSVERPDGSNFTLKIRSTKLEDSAMYFCASSQGAQETQYFGPGTRLLVL.

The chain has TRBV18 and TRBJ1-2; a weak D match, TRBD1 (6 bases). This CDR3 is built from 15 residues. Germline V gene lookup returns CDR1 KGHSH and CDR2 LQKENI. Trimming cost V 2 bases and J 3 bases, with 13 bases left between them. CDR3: CASSPTADSDYGYTF. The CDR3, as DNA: TGTGCCAGCTCACCAACCGCGGACAGCGACTATGGCTACACCTTC.

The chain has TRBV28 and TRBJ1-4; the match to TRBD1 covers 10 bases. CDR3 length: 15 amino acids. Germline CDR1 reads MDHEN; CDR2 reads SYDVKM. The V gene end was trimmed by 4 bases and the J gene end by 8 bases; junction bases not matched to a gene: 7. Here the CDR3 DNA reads TGTGCCAGCAGTTCAAGGACAGGGGGGAAGGAAAAACTGTTTTTT. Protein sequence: CASSSRTGGKEKLFF.

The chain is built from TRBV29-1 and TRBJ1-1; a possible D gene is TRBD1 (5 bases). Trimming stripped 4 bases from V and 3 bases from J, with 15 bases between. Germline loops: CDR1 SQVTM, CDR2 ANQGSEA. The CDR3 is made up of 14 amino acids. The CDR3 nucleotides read TGCAGCGTTGTGGAAAGGGGTTTCGACACTGAAGCTTTCTTT. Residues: CSVVERGFDTEAFF.

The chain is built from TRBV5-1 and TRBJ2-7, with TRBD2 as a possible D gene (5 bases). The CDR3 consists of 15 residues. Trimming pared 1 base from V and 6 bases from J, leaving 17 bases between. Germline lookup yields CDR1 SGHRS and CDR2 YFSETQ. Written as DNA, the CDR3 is TGCGCCAGCAGCTTGTTAGGTCCGGGAACGGGCGAGCAGTACGTC. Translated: CASSLLGPGTGEQYV.

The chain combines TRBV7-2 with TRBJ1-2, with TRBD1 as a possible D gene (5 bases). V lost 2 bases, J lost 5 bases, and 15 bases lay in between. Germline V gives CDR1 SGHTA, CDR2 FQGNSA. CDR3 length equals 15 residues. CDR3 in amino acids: CASSLPTTDRYGYTF. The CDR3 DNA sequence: TGTGCCAGCAGCTTACCCACGACAGACCGGTATGGCTACACCTTC. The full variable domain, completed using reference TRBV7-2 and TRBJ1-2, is GAGVSQSPSNKVTEKGKDVELRCDPISGHTALYWYRQSLGQGLEFLIYFQGNSAPDKSGLPSDRFSAERTGGSVSTLTIQRTQQEDSAVYLCASSLPTTDRYGYTFGSGTRLTVV.

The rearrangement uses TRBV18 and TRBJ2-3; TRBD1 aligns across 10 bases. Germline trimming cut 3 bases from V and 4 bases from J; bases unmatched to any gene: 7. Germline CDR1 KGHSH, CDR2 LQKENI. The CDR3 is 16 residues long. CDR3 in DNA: TGTGCCAGCTCACCCCCGACAGGGGGCAACGCAGATACGCAGTATTTT. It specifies CASSPPTGGNADTQYF.

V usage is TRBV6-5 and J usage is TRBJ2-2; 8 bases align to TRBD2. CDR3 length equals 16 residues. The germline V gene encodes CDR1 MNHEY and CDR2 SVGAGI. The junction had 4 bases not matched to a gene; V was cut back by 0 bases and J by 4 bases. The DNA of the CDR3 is TGTGCCAGCAGTTACTCGCCGGGACTAGGCACCGGGGAGCTGTTTTTT. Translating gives CASSYSPGLGTGELFF.

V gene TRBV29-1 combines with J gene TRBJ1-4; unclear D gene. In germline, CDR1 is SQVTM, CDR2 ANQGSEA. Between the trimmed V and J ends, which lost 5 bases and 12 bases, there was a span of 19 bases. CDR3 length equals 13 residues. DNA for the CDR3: TGCAGCGTTACAACAGCTATCGAGAGGGAACTGTTTTTT. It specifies CSVTTAIERELFF.

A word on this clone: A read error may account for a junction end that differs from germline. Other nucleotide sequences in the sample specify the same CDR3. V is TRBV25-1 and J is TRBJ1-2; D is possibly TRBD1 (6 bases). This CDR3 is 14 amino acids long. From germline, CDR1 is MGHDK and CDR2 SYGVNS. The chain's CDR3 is CASSLQGANYGYTF. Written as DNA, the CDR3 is TGTGCCAGCAGTCTACAGGGTGCTAACTACGGCTACACCTTC.

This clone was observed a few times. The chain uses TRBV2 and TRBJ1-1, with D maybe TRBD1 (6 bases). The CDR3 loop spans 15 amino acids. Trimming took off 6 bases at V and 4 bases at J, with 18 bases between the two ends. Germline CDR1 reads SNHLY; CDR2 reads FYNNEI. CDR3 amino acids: CASRKEGGGGTEAFF. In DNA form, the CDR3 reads TGTGCCAGCAGGAAAGAGGGGGGCGGGGGCACTGAAGCTTTCTTT.

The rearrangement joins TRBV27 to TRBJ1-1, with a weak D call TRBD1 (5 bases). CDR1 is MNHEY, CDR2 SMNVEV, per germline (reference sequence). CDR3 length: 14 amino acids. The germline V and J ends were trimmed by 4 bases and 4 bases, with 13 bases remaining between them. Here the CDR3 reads CASSSQGYGTEAFF. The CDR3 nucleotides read TGTGCCAGCAGTTCTCAGGGTTATGGCACTGAAGCTTTCTTT.

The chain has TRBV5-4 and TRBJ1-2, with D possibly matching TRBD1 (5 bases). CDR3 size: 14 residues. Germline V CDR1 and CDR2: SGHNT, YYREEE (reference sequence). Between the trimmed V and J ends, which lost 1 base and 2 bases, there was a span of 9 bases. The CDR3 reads CASSLPTENYGYTF. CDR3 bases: TGTGCCAGCAGCTTGCCGACAGAGAACTATGGCTACACCTTC.

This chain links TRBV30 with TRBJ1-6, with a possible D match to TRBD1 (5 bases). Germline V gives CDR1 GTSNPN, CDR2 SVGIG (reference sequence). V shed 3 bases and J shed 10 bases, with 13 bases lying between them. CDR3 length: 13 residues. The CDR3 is CAWRGTGGSPLHF. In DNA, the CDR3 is TGTGCCTGGAGAGGGACCGGGGGGTCACCCCTCCACTTT.

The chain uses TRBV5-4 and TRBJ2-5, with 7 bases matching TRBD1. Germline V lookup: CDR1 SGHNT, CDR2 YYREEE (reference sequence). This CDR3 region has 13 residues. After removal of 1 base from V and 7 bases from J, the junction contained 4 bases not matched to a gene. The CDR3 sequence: CASSLTGDGTQYF. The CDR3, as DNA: TGTGCCAGCAGCTTGACAGGGGATGGGACCCAGTACTTC.

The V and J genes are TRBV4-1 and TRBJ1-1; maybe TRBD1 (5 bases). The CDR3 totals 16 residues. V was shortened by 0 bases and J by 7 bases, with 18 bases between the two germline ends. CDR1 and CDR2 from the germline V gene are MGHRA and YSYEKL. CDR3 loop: CASSQEPALGGSEAFF. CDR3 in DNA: TGCGCCAGCAGCCAAGAGCCGGCCCTGGGGGGAAGTGAAGCTTTCTTT.

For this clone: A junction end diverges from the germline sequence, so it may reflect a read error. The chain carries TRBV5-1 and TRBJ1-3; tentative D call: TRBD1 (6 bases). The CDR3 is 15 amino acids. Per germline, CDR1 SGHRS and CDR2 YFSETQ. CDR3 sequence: CASSLTGMSENAIYF. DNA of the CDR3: TGCGCCAGCAGCTTAACAGGGATGTCTGAAAACGCCATATATTTT.

CDR3 amino acids: CASSQGTSGGAIFWDEQFF. CDR3 DNA sequence: TGCGCCAGCAGCCAGGGGACTAGCGGGGGGGCCATATTTTGGGATGAGCAGTTCTTC. J is TRBJ2-1 and V is TRBV4-1, with 16 bases lining up with TRBD2. J lost 8 bases, V lost 3 bases, and 13 bases had no gene match. CDR3 length: 19 residues. Germline V CDR1 and CDR2: MGHRA, YSYEKL.

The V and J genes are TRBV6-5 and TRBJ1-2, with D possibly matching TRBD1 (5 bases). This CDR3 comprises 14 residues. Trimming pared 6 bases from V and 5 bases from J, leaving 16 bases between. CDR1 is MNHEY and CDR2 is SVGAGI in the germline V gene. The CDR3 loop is CASRPPQGGYGYTF. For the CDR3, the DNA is TGTGCCAGCAGACCCCCTCAGGGTGGGTATGGCTACACCTTC.

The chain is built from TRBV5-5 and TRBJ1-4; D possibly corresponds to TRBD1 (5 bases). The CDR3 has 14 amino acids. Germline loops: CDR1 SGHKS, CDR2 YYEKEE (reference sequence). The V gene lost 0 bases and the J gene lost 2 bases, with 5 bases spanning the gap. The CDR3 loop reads CASSLGQTNEKLFF. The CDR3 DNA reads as TGTGCCAGCAGCTTGGGACAGACTAATGAAAAACTGTTTTTT.

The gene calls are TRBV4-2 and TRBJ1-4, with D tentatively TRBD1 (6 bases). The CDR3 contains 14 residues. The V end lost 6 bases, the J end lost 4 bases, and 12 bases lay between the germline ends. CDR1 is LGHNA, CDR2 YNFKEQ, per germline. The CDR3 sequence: CASSEDRNNEKLFF. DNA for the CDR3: TGTGCCAGCAGTGAGGACAGAAATAATGAAAAACTGTTTTTT.

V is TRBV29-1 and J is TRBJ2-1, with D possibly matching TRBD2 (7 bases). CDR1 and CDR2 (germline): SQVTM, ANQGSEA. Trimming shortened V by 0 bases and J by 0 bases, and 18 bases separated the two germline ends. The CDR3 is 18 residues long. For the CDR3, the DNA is TGCAGCGTTGAAGATTTTGCGGGGGCCCCTAGCTCCTACAATGAGCAGTTCTTC. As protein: CSVEDFAGAPSSYNEQFF.